Listed here are 8 T cell receptor beta chains from one sample, sequenced in a study of OX40 agonist ivuxolimab in advanced cancers. The library was made by the immunoSEQ multiplex PCR assay. TCRdb took over this immuneACCESS table, retaining in-frame rearrangements with V and J assigned. Such tables are incomplete; in checked studies, under half of the missing clones stem from an unresolved V gene, and the remainder is unexplained. The sample yields under 70,000 clones; about 89% were counted once. More than 1.3% of the sample belongs to the ten largest clones. This sample comprised CD4+ or CD8+ T cells sorted from blood, obtained in a trial of the OX40 agonist ivuxolimab. These receptors were taken from an adult with an advanced solid tumor such as melanoma, head and neck, liver or kidney cancer.

J is TRBJ2-2 and V is TRBV5-1, with D maybe TRBD1 (6 bases). Germline V CDR1 and CDR2: SGHRS, YFSETQ. With 6 bases removed from V and 4 bases from J, the gap between germline ends came to 13 bases. CDR3 length: 14 amino acids. The CDR3 protein is CASTLRQATGELFF. CDR3 nucleotide sequence: TGCGCCAGCACTCTCCGACAGGCCACCGGGGAGCTGTTTTTT.

The chain combines TRBV29-1 with TRBJ1-1; TRBD1 matches at 8 bases. Germline V gene lookup returns CDR1 SQVTM and CDR2 ANQGSEA. This CDR3 has 12 residues. Trimming removed 6 bases from V and 1 base from J; junction bases left unmatched: 1. Here the CDR3 DNA reads TGCAGCGTAGGGACAGGGAACACTGAAGCTTTCTTT. Translating it yields CSVGTGNTEAFF.

J is TRBJ2-4 and V is TRBV11-2, with 7 bases identical to TRBD1. Germline loops: CDR1 SGHAT, CDR2 FQNNGV. This CDR3 is 16 amino acids long. With V trimmed by 5 bases and J by 0 bases, 7 bases remained unmatched. CDR3 sequence: CASSPDRALAKNIQYF. The DNA for the CDR3 is TGTGCCAGCAGCCCCGACAGGGCCCTAGCCAAAAACATTCAGTACTTC.

This chain joins TRBV9 and TRBJ2-5, with D hard to call. V shed 0 bases and J shed 5 bases, with 11 bases lying between them. The CDR3 loop spans 14 amino acids. Looked up from germline, CDR1 is SGDLS and CDR2 is YYNGEE. The CDR3 region is CASSVGTLFETQYF. Written as DNA, the CDR3 is TGTGCCAGCAGCGTAGGGACCCTGTTCGAGACCCAGTACTTC.

The chain links TRBV7-9 to TRBJ2-1, with TRBD2 matching over 9 bases. This CDR3 contains 15 residues. Germline V CDR1 and CDR2: SEHNR, FQNEAQ (reference sequence). The J segment lost 2 bases and the V segment lost 5 bases, leaving 4 bases of the junction unmatched. The CDR3 coding sequence is TGTGCCAGCAGCCTGACTAGCGGTACCTACAATGAGCAGTTCTTC. Its translation is CASSLTSGTYNEQFF. Variable domain in full (rest from reference TRBV7-9 and TRBJ2-1): DTGVSQNPRHKITKRGQNVTFRCDPISEHNRLYWYRQTLGQGPEFLTYFQNEAQLEKSRLLSDRFSAERPKGSFSTLEIQRTEQGDSAMYLCASSLTSGTYNEQFFGPGTRLTVL.

The chain combines TRBV28 with TRBJ2-2, with 11 bases that match TRBD1. Trimming cost V 8 bases and J 7 bases; bases outside gene matches: 12. This CDR3 is built from 16 residues. CDR1 is MDHEN, CDR2 SYDVKM, per germline. CDR3: CASLPGQGAGVGELFF. The CDR3 nucleotides are TGTGCCAGCCTCCCTGGACAGGGGGCGGGAGTCGGGGAGCTGTTTTTT.

The chain joins TRBV5-1 to TRBJ2-4; TRBD2 aligns across 8 bases. This CDR3 contains 15 residues. Germline V gene data show CDR1 as SGHRS and CDR2 as YFSETQ. Trimming cost V 4 bases and J 1 base; bases outside gene matches: 4. The CDR3 is CASSPGGRAKNIQYF. The CDR3 nucleotides are TGCGCCAGCAGCCCGGGCGGGAGGGCCAAAAACATTCAGTACTTC.

This chain uses TRBV5-6 with TRBJ2-4, with a weak D call TRBD2 (5 bases). CDR3 length: 14 amino acids. CDR1 is SGHDT and CDR2 is YYEEEE in the germline V gene. Deletions cut 0 bases from V and 2 bases from J, with 6 bases between. CDR3 bases: TGTGCCAGCAGCTTGGCGGGAACCAAAAACATTCAGTACTTC. It codes for CASSLAGTKNIQYF.